These T cell receptor beta chains were read from a single sample in a study of blood T cell repertoires in COVID-19. The table came from immunoSEQ multiplex PCR; TCRdb's copy has only in-frame clones and leaves some out. This repertoire shows about 130,000 clones, roughly 90% found once; its top ten account for about 4.6%. Sequenced input: peripheral blood. These receptors were taken from a man aged 55 to 70 with COVID-19, enrolled during active disease. Each CDR3 is given with its conserved first and last residue. Each record gives: D gene, V gene, J gene, CDR3 protein. The D gene is left open where the match is weak.

>.|TRBV4-3|TRBJ1-5
CASSQDRKSNQPQHF
>TRBD1|TRBV29-1|TRBJ1-4
CSATGDNEKLFF
>.|TRBV6-5|TRBJ2-3
CAIGGQITDTQYF
>.|TRBV21-1|TRBJ2-5
CASSLLSMAGLETQYF
>.|TRBV19|TRBJ1-5
CASSIGGGPQHF
>.|TRBV10-2|TRBJ1-2
CATKGGGYTF
>TRBD1|TRBV24-1|TRBJ2-1
CAAQQGAIGEQFF
>.|TRBV10-1|TRBJ2-2
CASSESKEATGELFF
>TRBD1|TRBV7-2|TRBJ2-1
CASSFQQGAPREQFF
>TRBD2|TRBV9|TRBJ2-5
CASSAVLAGGPGTQYF
>.|TRBV6-4|TRBJ1-2
CASSEKTATGLTF
>.|TRBV4-2|TRBJ1-1
CASSQGTANTEAFF
>TRBD1|TRBV30|TRBJ1-5
CAWNKTQGAGGNQPQHF
>TRBD1|TRBV28|TRBJ1-1
CASFTGDTEAFF
>.|TRBV10-3|TRBJ2-1
CAISVDEGSYNEQFF
>TRBD2|TRBV7-2|TRBJ2-2
CASSSAGGGGELFF
>.|TRBV5-1|TRBJ2-2
CASSLTVNTGELFF
>TRBD1|TRBV27|TRBJ2-7
CASSQDRAYEQYF
>TRBD2|TRBV19|TRBJ2-2
CASSRLAGATGELFF
>TRBD1|TRBV4-1|TRBJ1-1
CASSRQNSRGALNTEAFF
>TRBD1|TRBV19|TRBJ1-5
CASQDRGSSNQPQHF
>.|TRBV12-3/TRBV12-4|TRBJ1-2
CASSDRANYGYTF
>.|TRBV28|TRBJ1-2
CASSAPGIDYGYTF
>.|TRBV12-3/TRBV12-4|TRBJ1-5
CASDYSNQPQHF
>.|TRBV19|TRBJ1-5
CASTLAISNQPQHF
>.|TRBV27|TRBJ1-2
CASKTSGTYGYTF
>.|TRBV7-3|TRBJ2-2
CASSLTGAGELFF
>.|TRBV12-5|TRBJ2-1
CASALGRGDEQFF
>TRBD1|TRBV4-3|TRBJ1-6
CASSQVNRGIRSPLHF
>.|TRBV28|TRBJ2-2
CASSSGEIATNTGELFF
>.|TRBV28|TRBJ1-2
CASSLQAYGYTF
>TRBD1|TRBV28|TRBJ2-7
CASGLSDRGDEQYF
>.|TRBV7-9|TRBJ2-7
CAIADSTLYEQYF
>.|TRBV7-9|TRBJ2-4
CASNTPGIAGNIQYF
>.|TRBV30|TRBJ1-1
CAMDRTNTEAFF
>TRBD1|TRBV6-6|TRBJ1-5
CASSQDRGDQPQHF
>.|TRBV28|TRBJ2-2
CASSLFRSVNTGELFF
>TRBD2|TRBV6-5|TRBJ2-5
CASRPLAGEETQYF
>.|TRBV7-2|TRBJ2-5
CASSLGARGRETQYF
>TRBD2|TRBV18|TRBJ2-3
CASSLGTSGYTDTQYF
>TRBD1|TRBV6-5|TRBJ1-6
CASSYSTGDNSPLHF
>TRBD1|TRBV14|TRBJ1-2
CASSQGTGDYGYTF
>.|TRBV25-1|TRBJ1-1
CASNQQGFGAFF
>TRBD1|TRBV11-2|TRBJ2-5
CASSLDGTGGETQYF
>.|TRBV28|TRBJ1-2
CASSDRAGGYTF
>TRBD2|TRBV3-1/TRBV3-2|TRBJ2-7
CASRESAGDSYEQYF
>TRBD2|TRBV7-9|TRBJ2-7
CASSLNGLAGGPGYYEQYF
>.|TRBV7-9|TRBJ2-7
CASSLLESAQYF
>.|TRBV21-1|TRBJ2-2
CASSKVGSGRDGTGELFF
>.|TRBV19|TRBJ1-1
CASTNEPAGGGTEAFF
>TRBD1|TRBV7-3|TRBJ2-2
CASSLRGDRINTGELFF
>.|TRBV2|TRBJ1-5
CASSPLNPAPDSNQPQHF
>.|TRBV7-9|TRBJ2-5
CASSSDSFQETQYF
>.|TRBV30|TRBJ1-5
CAWSVQDTANQPQHF
>TRBD1|TRBV2|TRBJ1-2
CASRTGQGNYGYTF